These 8 T cell receptor beta chains share one sample of origin, sequenced in a study of shared clonotypes between healthy human individuals. Assay: immunoSEQ multiplex PCR; the TCRdb copy retains only in-frame clones and omits some. The sample consists of under 850,000 clones, just under 75% of them appearing once. Material: memory CD4+ T cells sorted from blood. The subset: CD45RA-negative fraction. The source of these receptors is a woman in her twenties or thirties in good health.

The CDR3, as DNA: TGTGCCAGCAGCTTAGGAGTACCGGGACCTAATAATGAAAAACTGTTTTTT. It codes for CASSLGVPGPNNEKLFF. V gene TRBV7-7 combines with J gene TRBJ1-4, with TRBD1 as a possible D gene (5 bases). Trimming removed 1 base at V and 4 bases at J, with 16 bases between. Germline V CDR1 and CDR2: SSHAT, FNYEAQ (reference sequence). This CDR3 spans 17 amino acids. The full variable domain, with the rest looked up from reference TRBV7-7 and TRBJ1-4, is GAGVSQSPRYKVTKRGQDVTLRCDPISSHATLYWYQQALGQGPEFLTYFNYEAQPDKSGLPSDRFSAERPEGSISTLTIQRTEQRDSAMYRCASSLGVPGPNNEKLFFGSGTQLSVL.

This clone showed up just a few times. V gene TRBV5-4 combines with J gene TRBJ2-1; unclear D gene. This CDR3 has 13 residues. Germline loops: CDR1 SGHNT, CDR2 YYREEE (reference sequence). Trimming removed 5 bases from V and 3 bases from J, with 9 bases in between. The CDR3 nucleotides read TGTGCCAGCAGGCTGGGGAACTACAATGAGCAGTTCTTC. Residues: CASRLGNYNEQFF.

The chain has TRBV19 and TRBJ1-5, with TRBD1 as a possible D gene (5 bases). V shed 5 bases and J shed 2 bases, with 13 bases lying between them. CDR3 length: 15 amino acids. Germline-derived CDR1 and CDR2 are LNHDA and SQIVND (reference sequence). CDR3 protein: CASSSEGLGNQPQHF. The CDR3 region has the DNA TGTGCCAGTAGTTCGGAGGGGTTGGGCAATCAGCCCCAGCATTTT.

There are a few counts of this clone. The V and J genes are TRBV18 and TRBJ1-4; D is unresolved. Germline V lookup: CDR1 KGHSH, CDR2 LQKENI. The germline V and J ends were trimmed by 3 bases and 7 bases, with 15 bases remaining between them. The CDR3 covers 15 residues. The CDR3 reads CASSPQEGGSEKLFF. CDR3 nucleotide sequence: TGTGCCAGCTCACCCCAAGAAGGCGGGAGTGAAAAACTGTTTTTT. The complete variable domain, with remaining parts taken from reference TRBV18 and TRBJ1-4, reads NAGVMQNPRHLVRRRGQEARLRCSPMKGHSHVYWYRQLPEEGLKFMVYLQKENIIDESGMPKERFSAEFPKEGPSILRIQQVVRGDSAAYFCASSPQEGGSEKLFFGSGTQLSVL.

This chain links TRBV5-4 with TRBJ1-2; D not resolved. This CDR3 contains 14 residues. Germline lookup yields CDR1 SGHNT and CDR2 YYREEE (reference sequence). The V and J ends lost 0 bases and 4 bases respectively, with 10 bases between them. The CDR3 DNA reads as TGTGCCAGCAGCTTGGACCCACTAGTCTATGGCTACACCTTC. Protein: CASSLDPLVYGYTF.

A few counts support this clone. V and J are TRBV11-2 and TRBJ2-5, with 9 bases fitting TRBD2. The CDR3 spans 14 residues. Germline CDR1 SGHAT, CDR2 FQNNGV. J lost 5 bases, V lost 5 bases, and 6 bases had no gene match. CDR3 in amino acids: CASSISGRGETQYF. In DNA form, the CDR3 reads TGTGCCAGCAGCATTAGCGGGAGAGGGGAGACCCAGTACTTC.

This clone appeared once. V is TRBV19 and J is TRBJ1-1; no firm D call. This CDR3 has 11 amino acids. Germline V gene lookup returns CDR1 LNHDA and CDR2 SQIVND (reference sequence). V shed 2 bases and J shed 13 bases, with 11 bases lying between them. The CDR3 spells CASSIPGGVFF. The CDR3 bases are TGTGCCAGTAGTATACCGGGCGGCGTTTTCTTT.

This sequence joins TRBV5-1 and TRBJ2-7; 7 bases are shared with TRBD2. Losses at the gene ends were 4 bases for V and 3 bases for J; bases not matched to a gene: 10. This CDR3 region has 15 residues. Germline CDR1 is SGHRS and CDR2 is YFSETQ. Written as DNA, the CDR3 is TGCGCCAGCAGCGGAGGGTGGGAGGGGAACTACGAGCAGTACTTC. It yields the protein CASSGGWEGNYEQYF.